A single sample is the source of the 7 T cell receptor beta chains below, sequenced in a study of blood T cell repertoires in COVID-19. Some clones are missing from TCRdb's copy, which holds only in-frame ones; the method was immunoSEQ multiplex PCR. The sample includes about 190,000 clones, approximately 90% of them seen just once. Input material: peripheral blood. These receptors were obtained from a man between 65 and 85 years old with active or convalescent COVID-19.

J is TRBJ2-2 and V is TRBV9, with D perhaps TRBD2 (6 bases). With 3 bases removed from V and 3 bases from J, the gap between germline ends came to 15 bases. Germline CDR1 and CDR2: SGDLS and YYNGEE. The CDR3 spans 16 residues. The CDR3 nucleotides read TGTGCCAGCAGCGGATACGGGGGTGGGGACACCGGGGAGCTGTTTTTT. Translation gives CASSGYGGGDTGELFF.

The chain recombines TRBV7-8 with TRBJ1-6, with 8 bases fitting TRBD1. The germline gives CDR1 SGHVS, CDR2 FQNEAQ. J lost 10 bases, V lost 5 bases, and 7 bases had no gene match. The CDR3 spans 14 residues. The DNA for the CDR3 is TGTGCCAGCAGCCTAGGACAGGGAGGATCACCCCTCCACTTT. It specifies CASSLGQGGSPLHF.

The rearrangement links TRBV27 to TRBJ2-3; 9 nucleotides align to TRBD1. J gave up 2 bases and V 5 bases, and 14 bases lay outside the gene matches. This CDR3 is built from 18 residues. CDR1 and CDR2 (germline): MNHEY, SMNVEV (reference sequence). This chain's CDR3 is CASSRSGTGLGYTDTQYF. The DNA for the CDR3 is TGTGCCAGCAGTAGATCCGGGACAGGGTTGGGGTACACAGATACGCAGTATTTT.

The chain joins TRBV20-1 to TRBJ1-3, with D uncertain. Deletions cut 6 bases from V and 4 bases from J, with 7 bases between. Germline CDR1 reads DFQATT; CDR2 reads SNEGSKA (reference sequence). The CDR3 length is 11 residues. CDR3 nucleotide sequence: TGCAGTGCCCTACGGGGAAACACCATATATTTT. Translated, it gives CSALRGNTIYF.

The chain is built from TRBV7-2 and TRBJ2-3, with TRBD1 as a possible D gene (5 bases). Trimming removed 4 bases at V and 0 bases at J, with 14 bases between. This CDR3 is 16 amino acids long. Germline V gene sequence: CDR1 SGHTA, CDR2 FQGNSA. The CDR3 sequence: CASSSRLTVSTDTQYF. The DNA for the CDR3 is TGTGCCAGCAGCTCCCGCTTGACAGTTAGCACAGATACGCAGTATTTT.

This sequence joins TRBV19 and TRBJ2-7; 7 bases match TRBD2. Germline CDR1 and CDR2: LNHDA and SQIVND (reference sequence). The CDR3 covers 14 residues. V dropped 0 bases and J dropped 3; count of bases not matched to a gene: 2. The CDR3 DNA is TGTGCCAGTAGTATAGATCCTAGCGGCTACGAGCAGTACTTC. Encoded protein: CASSIDPSGYEQYF. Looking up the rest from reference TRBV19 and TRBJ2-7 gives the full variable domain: DGGITQSPKYLFRKEGQNVTLSCEQNLNHDAMYWYRQDPGQGLRLIYYSQIVNDFQKGDIAEGYSVSREKKESFPLTVTSAQKNPTAFYLCASSIDPSGYEQYFGPGTRLTVT.

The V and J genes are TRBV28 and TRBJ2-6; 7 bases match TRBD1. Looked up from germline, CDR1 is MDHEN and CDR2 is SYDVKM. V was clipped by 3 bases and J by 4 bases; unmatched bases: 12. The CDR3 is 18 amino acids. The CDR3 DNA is TGTGCCAGCAGTTTGGACAGGCATGCTAGTGGGGGGGCCAACGTCCTGACTTTC. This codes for CASSLDRHASGGANVLTF.